This T cell receptor beta chain emerged from a study of T cells after yellow fever vaccination. Overall study results and limits: Abundant bulk-population clonotypes could contaminate the FACS-sorted repertoires.

The CDR3 has 12 residues. Looked up from germline, CDR1 is MNHNS and CDR2 is SASEGT. Comments on this clonotype: As yet, its antigen is unknown. The junction departs from the called germline gene at one end, perhaps through a read error.

Production of TCR cDNA was by 5'RACE template switching, which also added a universal primer site and UMIs. TCRdb ran MiXCR on the 5' RACE reads and lists one entry per CDR3 protein. Of hundreds of thousands of distinct CDR3 sequences in the sample, about 13% were seen once. This sequence was found in a man aged 25-40 years who received the YFV17D yellow fever vaccine. The input for sequencing was PBMCs, taken on the day of the yellow fever booster vaccination. The chain couples TRBV6-1 to TRBJ2-5, with 7 bases lining up with TRBD2. CDR3 protein: CASSPPVVGLEF. CDR3 sequence (DNA): TGTGCCAGCTCCCCTCCCGTGGTCGGACTAGAGTTC.